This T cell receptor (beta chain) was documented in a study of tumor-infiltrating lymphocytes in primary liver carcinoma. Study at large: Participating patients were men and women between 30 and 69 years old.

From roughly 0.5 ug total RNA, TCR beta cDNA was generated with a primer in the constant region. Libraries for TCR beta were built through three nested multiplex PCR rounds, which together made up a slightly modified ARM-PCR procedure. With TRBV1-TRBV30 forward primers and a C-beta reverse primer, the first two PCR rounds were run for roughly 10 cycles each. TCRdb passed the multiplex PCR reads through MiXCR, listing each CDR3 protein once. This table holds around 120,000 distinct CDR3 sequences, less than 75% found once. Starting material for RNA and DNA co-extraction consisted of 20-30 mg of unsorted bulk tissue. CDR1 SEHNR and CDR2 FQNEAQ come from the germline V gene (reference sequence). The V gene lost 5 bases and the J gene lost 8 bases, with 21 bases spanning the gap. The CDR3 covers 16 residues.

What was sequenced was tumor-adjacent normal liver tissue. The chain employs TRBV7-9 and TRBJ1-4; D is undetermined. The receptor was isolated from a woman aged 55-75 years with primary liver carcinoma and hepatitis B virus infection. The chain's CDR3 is CASSPSRTGWEEKLFF. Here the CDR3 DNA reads TGTGCCAGCAGCCCCAGTCGGACGGGTTGGGAAGAAAAACTGTTTTTT.